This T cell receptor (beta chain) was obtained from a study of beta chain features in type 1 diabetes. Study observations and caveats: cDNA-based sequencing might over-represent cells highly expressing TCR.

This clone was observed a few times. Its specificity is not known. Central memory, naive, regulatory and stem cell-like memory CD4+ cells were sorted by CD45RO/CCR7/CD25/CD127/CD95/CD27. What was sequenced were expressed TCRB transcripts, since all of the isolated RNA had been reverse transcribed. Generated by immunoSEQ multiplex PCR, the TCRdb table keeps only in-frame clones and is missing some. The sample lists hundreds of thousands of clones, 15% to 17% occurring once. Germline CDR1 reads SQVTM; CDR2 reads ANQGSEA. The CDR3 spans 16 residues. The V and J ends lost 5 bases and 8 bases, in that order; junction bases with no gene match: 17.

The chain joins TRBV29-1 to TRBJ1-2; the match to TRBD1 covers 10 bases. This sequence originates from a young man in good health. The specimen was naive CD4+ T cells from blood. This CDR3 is CSVHGTGAVGPKGYTF. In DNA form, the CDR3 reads TGCAGCGTTCACGGGACAGGGGCCGTAGGACCTAAAGGCTACACCTTC.